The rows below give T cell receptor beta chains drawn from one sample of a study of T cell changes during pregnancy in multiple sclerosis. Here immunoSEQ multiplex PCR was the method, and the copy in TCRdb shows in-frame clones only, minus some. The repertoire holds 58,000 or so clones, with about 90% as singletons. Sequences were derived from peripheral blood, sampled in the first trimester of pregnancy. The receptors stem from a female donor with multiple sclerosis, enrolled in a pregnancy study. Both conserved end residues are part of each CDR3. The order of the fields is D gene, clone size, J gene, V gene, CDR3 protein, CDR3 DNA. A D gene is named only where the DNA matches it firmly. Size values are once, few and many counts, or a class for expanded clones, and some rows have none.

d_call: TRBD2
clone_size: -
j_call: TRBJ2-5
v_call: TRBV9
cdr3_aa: CASSVAGSLAGVGETQYF
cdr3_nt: TGTGCCAGCAGCGTAGCTGGTTCCCTAGCGGGAGTGGGAGAGACCCAGTACTTC

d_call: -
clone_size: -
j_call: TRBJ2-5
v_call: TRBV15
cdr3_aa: CATSRDPGGDQETQYF
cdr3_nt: TGTGCCACCAGCAGAGATCCAGGAGGGGACCAAGAGACCCAGTACTTC

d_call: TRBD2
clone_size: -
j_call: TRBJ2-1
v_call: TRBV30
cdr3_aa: CAWSASGRGSYNEQFF
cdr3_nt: TGTGCCTGGAGTGCTAGCGGGAGGGGCTCCTACAATGAGCAGTTCTTC

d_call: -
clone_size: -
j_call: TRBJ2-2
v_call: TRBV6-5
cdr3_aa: CASSPGTPNTGELFF
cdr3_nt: TGTGCCAGCAGTCCCGGGACACCTAACACCGGGGAGCTGTTTTTT

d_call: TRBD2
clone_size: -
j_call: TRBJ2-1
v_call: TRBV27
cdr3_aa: CASSLSGSGSYNEQFF
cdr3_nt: TGTGCCAGCAGTTTAAGCGGGAGTGGTTCCTACAATGAGCAGTTCTTC

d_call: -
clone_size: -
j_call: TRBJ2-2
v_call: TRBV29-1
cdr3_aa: CSVGSTNTGELFF
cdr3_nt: TGCAGCGTTGGGAGTACGAACACCGGGGAGCTGTTTTTT

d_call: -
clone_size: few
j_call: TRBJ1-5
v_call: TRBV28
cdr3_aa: CASIRQGNQPQHF
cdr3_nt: TGTGCCAGTATCCGACAGGGCAATCAGCCCCAGCATTTT

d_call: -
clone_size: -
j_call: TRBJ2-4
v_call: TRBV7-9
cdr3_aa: CASSLPQTGQYF
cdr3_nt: TGTGCCAGCAGCTTACCCCAGACAGGCCAGTACTTC

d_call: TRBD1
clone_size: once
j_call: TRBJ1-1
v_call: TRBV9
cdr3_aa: CASSGGQGGTEAFF
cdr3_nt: TGTGCCAGCAGCGGCGGACAGGGGGGTACTGAAGCTTTCTTT

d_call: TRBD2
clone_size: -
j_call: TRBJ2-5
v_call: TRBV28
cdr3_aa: CASSLWGVSGRGKTQYF
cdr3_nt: TGTGCCAGCAGTTTATGGGGGGTTAGCGGGAGGGGAAAGACCCAGTACTTC

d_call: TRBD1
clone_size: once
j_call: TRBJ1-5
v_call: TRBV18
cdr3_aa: CASSKQGINQPQHF
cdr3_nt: TGTGCCAGCTCAAAACAGGGGATCAATCAGCCCCAGCATTTT

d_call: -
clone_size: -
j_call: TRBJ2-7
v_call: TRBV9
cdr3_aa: CASSVLSGEQYF
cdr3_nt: TGTGCCAGCAGCGTATTGTCGGGCGAGCAGTACTTC

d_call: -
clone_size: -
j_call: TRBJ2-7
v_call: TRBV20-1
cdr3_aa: CSARGTPEQYF
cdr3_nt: TGCAGTGCTAGGGGGACTCCCGAGCAGTACTTC

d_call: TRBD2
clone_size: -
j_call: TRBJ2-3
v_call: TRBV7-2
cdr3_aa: CASSISGGSTDTQYF
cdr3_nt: TGTGCCAGCAGCATTAGCGGGGGTAGCACAGATACGCAGTATTTT

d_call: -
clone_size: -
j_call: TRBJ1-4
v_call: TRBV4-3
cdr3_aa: CASSQNDRTNEKLFF
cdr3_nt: TGCGCCAGCAGCCAAAACGACAGGACTAATGAAAAACTGTTTTTT

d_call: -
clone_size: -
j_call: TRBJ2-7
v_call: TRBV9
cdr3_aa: CASSVDQTTYEQYF
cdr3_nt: TGTGCCAGCAGCGTAGACCAGACAACCTACGAGCAGTACTTC

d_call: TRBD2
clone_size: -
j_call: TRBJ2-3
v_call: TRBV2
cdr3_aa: CASSEWTSETDTQYF
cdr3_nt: TGTGCCAGCAGTGAATGGACTAGCGAGACAGATACGCAGTATTTT

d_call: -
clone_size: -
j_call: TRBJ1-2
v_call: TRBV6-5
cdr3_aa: CASSNRASYGYTF
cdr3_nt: TGTGCCAGCAGTAACAGGGCTTCATATGGCTACACCTTC

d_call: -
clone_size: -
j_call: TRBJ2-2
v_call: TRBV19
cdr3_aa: CASSTARTAKNTGELFF
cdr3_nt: TGTGCCAGTAGTACCGCCAGGACAGCCAAGAACACCGGGGAGCTGTTTTTT

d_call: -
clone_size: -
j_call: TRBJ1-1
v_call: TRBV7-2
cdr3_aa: CASSPTEGRLNTEAFF
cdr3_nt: TGTGCCAGCAGCCCGACGGAGGGCAGACTCAACACTGAAGCTTTCTTT

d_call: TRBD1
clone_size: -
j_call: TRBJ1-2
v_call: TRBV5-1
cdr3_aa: CASSPARGGQGRKNYGYTF
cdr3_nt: TGCGCCAGCAGCCCAGCTAGGGGGGGACAGGGAAGAAAAAACTATGGCTACACCTTC